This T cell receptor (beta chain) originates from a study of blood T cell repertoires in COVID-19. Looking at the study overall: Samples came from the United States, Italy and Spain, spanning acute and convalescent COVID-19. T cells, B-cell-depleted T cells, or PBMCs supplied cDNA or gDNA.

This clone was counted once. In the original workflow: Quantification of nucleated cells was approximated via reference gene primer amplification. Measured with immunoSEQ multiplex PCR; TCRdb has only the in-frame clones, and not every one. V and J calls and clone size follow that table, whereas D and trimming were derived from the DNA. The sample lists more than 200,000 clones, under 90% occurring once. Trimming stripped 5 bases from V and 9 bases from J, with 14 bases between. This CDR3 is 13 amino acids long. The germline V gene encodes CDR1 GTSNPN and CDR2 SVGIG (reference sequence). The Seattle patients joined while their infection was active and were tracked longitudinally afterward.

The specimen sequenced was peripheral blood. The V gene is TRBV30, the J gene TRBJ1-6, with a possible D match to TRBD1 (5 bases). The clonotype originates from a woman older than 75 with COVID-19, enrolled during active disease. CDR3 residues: CAWEGQGSSPLHF. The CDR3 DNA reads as TGTGCCTGGGAGGGGCAGGGTAGTTCACCCCTCCACTTT. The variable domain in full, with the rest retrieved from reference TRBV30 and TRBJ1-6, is SQTIHQWPATLVQPVGSPLSLECTVEGTSNPNLYWYRQAAGRGLQLLFYSVGIGQISSEVPQNLSASRPQDRQFILSSKKLLLSDSGFYLCAWEGQGSSPLHFGNGTRLTVT.